The clone carrying this TCR beta chain came up once. Seattle participants joined during active infection and were tracked over time. This table comes from immunoSEQ multiplex PCR, and its TCRdb copy is limited to in-frame clones, with some not included. Of some 240,000 clones listed, nearly 90% are singletons. The sample is drawn from a study of blood T cell repertoires in COVID-19. Background on the study: T cells, B-cell-depleted T cells, or PBMCs provided the cDNA or gDNA that served as material.

Germline V gene sequence: CDR1 LGHNA, CDR2 YNFKEQ. CDR3 size: 20 residues. The trim removed 1 base at V and 9 bases at J, leaving 18 bases unmatched. The specimen was peripheral blood. The sequence derives from a woman aged 60-75 years with COVID-19, enrolled during active disease. The chain couples TRBV4-2 to TRBJ1-6, with 10 positions matching TRBD1. The CDR3 DNA sequence: TGTGCCAGCAGCCAAGCATTGACAGGGGGCTCCGGTACTCGTAGTTCACCCCTCCACTTT. Translating it yields CASSQALTGGSGTRSSPLHF.